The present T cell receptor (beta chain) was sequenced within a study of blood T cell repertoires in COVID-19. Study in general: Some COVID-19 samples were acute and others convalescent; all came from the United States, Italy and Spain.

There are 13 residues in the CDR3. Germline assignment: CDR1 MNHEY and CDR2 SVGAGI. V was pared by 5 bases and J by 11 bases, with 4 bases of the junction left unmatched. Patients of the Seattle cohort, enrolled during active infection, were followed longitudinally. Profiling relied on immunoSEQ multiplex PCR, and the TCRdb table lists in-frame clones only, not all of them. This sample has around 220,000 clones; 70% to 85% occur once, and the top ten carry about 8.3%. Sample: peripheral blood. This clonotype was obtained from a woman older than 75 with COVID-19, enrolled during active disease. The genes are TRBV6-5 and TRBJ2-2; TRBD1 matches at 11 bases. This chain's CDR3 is CASSSGQGAELFF. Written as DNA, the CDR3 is TGTGCCAGCAGTAGCGGACAGGGGGCCGAGCTGTTTTTT.